Following are 9 T cell receptor beta chains from one sample sequenced in a study of identical twins. TCRdb re-called the 5' RACE reads with MiXCR, one entry per CDR3 protein. The table lists about 530,000 distinct CDR3 sequences, under 25% of them singletons. The sample was also reused in another study, on yellow fever vaccine responses in identical twins.

The material sequenced was CD4+ T cells sorted from blood. Every receptor here comes from a woman younger than 30 in good health.

This clonotype was counted a few times. The chain carries TRBV18 and TRBJ1-1; D perhaps matches TRBD1 (6 bases). With 2 bases removed from V and 5 bases from J, the gap between germline ends came to 15 bases. The CDR3 is made up of 15 amino acids. In germline, CDR1 is KGHSH, CDR2 LQKENI. The CDR3 DNA follows: TGTGCCAGCTCACCAGTGACAGGTGGTGGGACTGAAGCTTTCTTT. Protein sequence: CASSPVTGGGTEAFF.

The chain links TRBV12-3 or TRBV12-4 to TRBJ1-1; D is ambiguous. The V and J ends lost 7 bases and 1 base respectively, with 10 bases between them. This CDR3 contains 13 residues. The CDR3 is CASIQDWNTEAFF. The CDR3 region has the DNA TGTGCCAGCATTCAAGACTGGAACACTGAAGCTTTCTTT.

This clonotype was counted ten times or more. The chain recombines TRBV6-5 with TRBJ1-1; 11 bases map to TRBD1. Trimming removed 3 bases from V and 4 bases from J; junction bases left unmatched: 1. Germline loops: CDR1 MNHEY, CDR2 SVGAGI. The CDR3 sequence is 14 residues long. The CDR3 nucleotides are TGTGCCAGCAGTTATGGGACAGGGGGCACTGAAGCTTTCTTT. This encodes CASSYGTGGTEAFF.

This chain uses TRBV10-3 with TRBJ1-6; 9 nucleotides line up with TRBD1. The germline gives CDR1 ENHRY, CDR2 SYGVKD. Trimming took 1 base from V and 9 from J; bases not matched to a gene: 4. This CDR3 comprises 15 residues. CDR3 DNA sequence: TGTGCCATCAGTGAGTTCCGGGACAGGGCTTCACCCCTCCACTTT. Protein product: CAISEFRDRASPLHF.

The chain is built from TRBV7-2 and TRBJ2-1, with TRBD1 identical over 8 bases. The germline CDR1 and CDR2 sequences are SGHTA and FQGNSA. The CDR3 sequence is 14 residues long. J gave up 7 bases and V 5 bases, and 7 bases lay outside the gene matches. CDR3 sequence: CASSRQGLGNEQFF. The CDR3 nucleotides read TGTGCCAGCAGCAGACAGGGGTTGGGTAATGAGCAGTTCTTC.

The chain recombines TRBV2 with TRBJ2-5, with D perhaps matching TRBD1 (7 bases). Germline V CDR1 and CDR2: SNHLY, FYNNEI. This CDR3 is 15 amino acids long. V was cut by 7 bases and J by 5 bases, with 20 bases left in between. CDR3 sequence reads: CASTPQGGVSETQYF. The DNA for the CDR3 is TGTGCCAGCACTCCCCAGGGGGGAGTGTCGGAGACCCAGTACTTC.

In its sample, this clonotype was seen a few times. This sequence joins TRBV12-3 or TRBV12-4 and TRBJ2-1; 8 bases align to TRBD2. The CDR3 totals 16 residues. V shed 5 bases, J shed 5 bases, and the junction held 11 bases outside the gene matches. CDR3 in DNA: TGTGCCAGCAGTCCCCGAGCGGGAGACGCGGACAATGAGCAGTTCTTC. Its protein product is CASSPRAGDADNEQFF.

This clonotype was seen many times. The chain joins TRBV7-2 to TRBJ2-3; 7 bases agree with TRBD1. The CDR3 is 16 amino acids. J was trimmed by 1 base and V by 0 bases; bases with no gene match: 4. Germline values: CDR1 SGHTA, CDR2 FQGNSA. The CDR3 sequence: CASSLARGSGTDTQYF. The CDR3, as DNA: TGTGCCAGCAGCTTAGCCAGGGGGTCCGGCACAGATACGCAGTATTTT.

The chain links TRBV10-3 to TRBJ2-5; TRBD2 agrees at 12 bases. This CDR3 spans 17 amino acids. Germline CDR1 ENHRY, CDR2 SYGVKD. V trimming: 3 bases; J trimming: 7 bases; junction bases outside the gene matches: 12. CDR3 loop: CAISDSRTSGVRMTQYF. The CDR3 DNA reads TGTGCCATCAGTGATTCTAGGACTAGCGGGGTCCGCATGACCCAGTACTTC.